One sample yielded the 20 T cell receptor beta chains listed below, sequenced in a study of T cells after yellow fever vaccination. TCRdb ran MiXCR on the 5' RACE reads and lists one entry per CDR3 protein. The sample includes 500,000 to 650,000 distinct CDR3 sequences, around 12% of them seen just once. The sample consisted of PBMCs, taken on the day of the yellow fever booster vaccination. These receptors all stem from a young man who received the YFV17D yellow fever vaccine.

This clonotype was found a few times. The chain couples TRBV20-1 to TRBJ2-4; the D gene is possibly TRBD1 (7 bases). CDR1 and CDR2 from the germline V gene are DFQATT and SNEGSKA (reference sequence). V lost 0 bases and J 9 bases, leaving 18 bases between the germline ends. The CDR3 covers 15 residues. The CDR3 DNA reads as TGCAGTGCTAGAGATCAGGGGGGAGCGTCCGGCATTCAGTACTTC. It codes for CSARDQGGASGIQYF.

This clonotype was found many times. The J gene is TRBJ2-3, the V gene TRBV7-2; maybe TRBD2 (6 bases). Germline loops: CDR1 SGHTA, CDR2 FQGNSA. The CDR3 contains 15 residues. Trimming left V 1 base short and J 8 bases short, with 16 bases between. Here the CDR3 reads CASSLVGDLGGTQYF. The CDR3 DNA follows: TGTGCCAGCAGCTTAGTTGGGGACTTGGGGGGTACGCAGTATTTT.

The rearrangement links TRBV10-3 to TRBJ2-3; the match to TRBD2 covers 7 bases. This CDR3 is built from 15 residues. V trimming: 0 bases; J trimming: 0 bases; junction bases outside the gene matches: 0. Germline CDR1 and CDR2: ENHRY and SYGVKD. Written as DNA, the CDR3 is TGTGCCATCAGTGAGTCGGGAGGGAGCACAGATACGCAGTATTTT. It is translated as CAISESGGSTDTQYF.

The chain has TRBV5-1 and TRBJ2-1, with TRBD2 matching 11 bases. The V segment lost 0 bases and the J segment 3 bases; nucleotides outside the gene matches: 8. The CDR3 is made up of 18 amino acids. Germline V gene data show CDR1 as SGHRS and CDR2 as YFSETQ. CDR3 coding DNA: TGCGCCAGCAGCTTGGCACTAGCGGGAGCCCCGGTCTACAATGAGCAGTTCTTC. Protein: CASSLALAGAPVYNEQFF.

The chain employs TRBV27 and TRBJ2-3, with D tentatively TRBD1 (5 bases). Germline V lookup: CDR1 MNHEY, CDR2 SMNVEV (reference sequence). The CDR3 is 12 amino acids. The CDR3 DNA sequence: TGTTCCACGGGCAGGGCGGCAGATACGCAGTATTTT. This gives the protein CSTGRAADTQYF.

In this sample, this clonotype turned up a few times. The rearrangement uses TRBV7-9 and TRBJ2-1, with 11 bases fitting TRBD2. Germline assignment: CDR1 SEHNR and CDR2 FQNEAQ (reference sequence). This CDR3 contains 15 residues. J was trimmed by 2 bases and V by 6 bases; bases with no gene match: 3. CDR3 DNA sequence: TGTGCCAGCAGGACTAGCGGGAATCCCTACAATGAGCAGTTCTTC. It specifies CASRTSGNPYNEQFF.

The rearrangement joins TRBV12-3 or TRBV12-4 to TRBJ2-7; D call uncertain. Trimming removed 1 base from V and 4 bases from J, with 14 bases in between. The CDR3 is 15 residues long. The DNA of the CDR3 is TGTGCCAGCAGTTTAGGTCCCGGGTCTGGGTACGAGCAGTACTTC. It specifies CASSLGPGSGYEQYF.

Only a few counts were recorded for this clonotype. This chain joins TRBV20-1 and TRBJ2-1; D tentatively fits TRBD1 or TRBD2 (5 bases each). The ends were cut back, 2 bases at V and 6 bases at J, with 11 bases in the middle. The length of the CDR3 is 13 residues. Per the germline V gene, CDR1 is DFQATT and CDR2 is SNEGSKA (reference sequence). The CDR3 loop reads CSARFGGVNEQFF. The CDR3 DNA reads TGCAGTGCTAGATTTGGGGGAGTCAATGAGCAGTTCTTC.

This clonotype was seen a few times. The chain's CDR3 is CAISETTSGGPTDTQYF. CDR3 bases: TGTGCCATCAGTGAGACAACTAGCGGGGGACCCACAGATACGCAGTATTTT. This chain joins TRBV10-3 and TRBJ2-3; 11 positions match TRBD2. CDR3 length: 17 residues. J lost 2 bases, V lost 2 bases, and 6 bases had no gene match. Germline V lookup: CDR1 ENHRY, CDR2 SYGVKD.

This clonotype was observed a single time. The chain has TRBV28 and TRBJ2-7, with 7 bases aligning to TRBD2. Trimming cost V 6 bases and J 3 bases; bases outside gene matches: 8. CDR1 and CDR2 from the germline V gene are MDHEN and SYDVKM. The CDR3 loop spans 14 amino acids. The CDR3 loop is CASSLAEPVYEQYF. The DNA for the CDR3 is TGTGCCAGCAGCCTAGCGGAGCCGGTCTACGAGCAGTACTTC.

This clonotype came up a few times. This chain connects TRBV9 to TRBJ2-3; 7 positions match TRBD2. The CDR3 loop spans 16 amino acids. V lost 4 bases to trimming and J lost 5 bases; unmatched junction nucleotides: 13. CDR1 and CDR2 (germline): SGDLS, YYNGEE. The CDR3 here is CASSRFAGEDGDTQYF. In DNA, the CDR3 is TGTGCCAGCAGCCGGTTCGCGGGAGAGGATGGAGATACGCAGTATTTT.

The chain joins TRBV15 to TRBJ2-3, with D unclear. CDR1 LNHNV and CDR2 YYDKDF come from the germline V gene (reference sequence). Trimming stripped 5 bases from V and 1 base from J, with 13 bases between. The CDR3 is 15 amino acids. As DNA, the CDR3 is TGTGCCACCAGCGAGAGTACGGTTGGCACAGATACGCAGTATTTT. Its protein product is CATSESTVGTDTQYF.

The chain employs TRBV7-9 and TRBJ2-1; D is possibly TRBD1 (5 bases). Germline V gives CDR1 SEHNR, CDR2 FQNEAQ (reference sequence). This CDR3 is 14 amino acids long. V was clipped by 3 bases and J by 5 bases, with 11 bases between them. CDR3 DNA: TGTGCCAGCAGCTTTGGCGGACACGACAATGAGCAGTTCTTC. It yields the protein CASSFGGHDNEQFF.

J is TRBJ2-1 and V is TRBV4-3; 7 bases map to TRBD2. Unmatched junction bases numbered 13, after V lost 0 bases and J lost 8 bases. CDR1 and CDR2 from the germline V gene are LGHNA and YSLEER. This CDR3 has 17 residues. The CDR3 nucleotides read TGCGCCAGCAGCCAAGAAGCCCGAGGGAGGGCAACAGATGAGCAGTTCTTC. As protein: CASSQEARGRATDEQFF.

This clonotype has only a few counts. V is TRBV29-1 and J is TRBJ2-1; possibly TRBD1 or TRBD2 for D (6 bases each). The germline gives CDR1 SQVTM, CDR2 ANQGSEA. V lost 2 bases and J lost 1, with 15 bases in between. The CDR3 has 16 amino acids. This chain's CDR3 is CSVETGASSSYNEQFF. Here the CDR3 DNA reads TGCAGCGTTGAAACGGGGGCGAGTTCTTCCTACAATGAGCAGTTCTTC.

This clonotype was observed a few times. The chain uses TRBV5-6 and TRBJ1-2, with 9 bases lining up with TRBD1. V shed 4 bases, J shed 8 bases, and the junction held 6 bases outside the gene matches. This CDR3 spans 13 amino acids. Germline CDR1 reads SGHDT; CDR2 reads YYEEEE. CDR3 sequence reads: CASSQRTGDGYTF. The CDR3 nucleotides are TGTGCCAGCAGCCAAAGGACAGGGGACGGCTACACCTTC.

J is TRBJ2-1 and V is TRBV6-5; D gene unclear. Germline lookup yields CDR1 MNHEY and CDR2 SVGAGI. This CDR3 is 13 amino acids long. The V and J ends lost 2 bases and 6 bases respectively, with 8 bases between them. The DNA for the CDR3 is TGTGCCAGCAGTTACACCTCTGGCAATGAGCAGTTCTTC. Translating it yields CASSYTSGNEQFF.

This chain joins TRBV27 and TRBJ1-2, with 12 bases fitting TRBD1. This CDR3 comprises 16 residues. The J segment lost 6 bases and the V segment lost 5 bases, leaving 10 bases of the junction unmatched. Per the germline V gene, CDR1 is MNHEY and CDR2 is SMNVEV (reference sequence). CDR3 residues: CASSLGTGGLGDGYTF. The DNA of the CDR3 is TGTGCCAGCAGTCTCGGGACAGGGGGCCTCGGTGATGGCTACACCTTC.

The rearrangement links TRBV24-1 to TRBJ2-3; TRBD2 matches 7 bases. This CDR3 is built from 15 residues. Germline V gives CDR1 KGHDR, CDR2 SFDVKD. V shed 3 bases and J 4 bases; nucleotides not matched to a gene: 6. The CDR3 nucleotides are TGTGCCACCAGTGATCCGACTAGCTCGGCAGATACGCAGTATTTT. The encoded protein is CATSDPTSSADTQYF.

V is TRBV9 and J is TRBJ1-3, with D hard to call. Per the germline V gene, CDR1 is SGDLS and CDR2 is YYNGEE. Trimming removed 3 bases at V and 4 bases at J, with 2 bases between. This CDR3 comprises 11 residues. The CDR3 nucleotides read TGTGCCAGCAGCGAGGGAAACACCATATATTTT. This encodes CASSEGNTIYF.